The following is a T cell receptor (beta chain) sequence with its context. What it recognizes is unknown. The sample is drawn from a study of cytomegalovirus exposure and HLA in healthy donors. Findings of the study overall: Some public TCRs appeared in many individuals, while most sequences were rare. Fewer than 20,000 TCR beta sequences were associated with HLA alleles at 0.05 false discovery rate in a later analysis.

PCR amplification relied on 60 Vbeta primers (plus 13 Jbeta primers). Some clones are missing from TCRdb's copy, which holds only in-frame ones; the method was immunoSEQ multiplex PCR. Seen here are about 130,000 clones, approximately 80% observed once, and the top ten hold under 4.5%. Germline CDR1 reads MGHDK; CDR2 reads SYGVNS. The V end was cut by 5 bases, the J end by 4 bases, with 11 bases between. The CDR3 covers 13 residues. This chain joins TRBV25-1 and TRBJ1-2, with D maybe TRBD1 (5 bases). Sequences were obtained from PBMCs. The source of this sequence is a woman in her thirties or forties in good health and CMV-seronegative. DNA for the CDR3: TGTGCCAGCAGTCTGGGGCAGAGCTATGGCTACACCTTC. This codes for CASSLGQSYGYTF.